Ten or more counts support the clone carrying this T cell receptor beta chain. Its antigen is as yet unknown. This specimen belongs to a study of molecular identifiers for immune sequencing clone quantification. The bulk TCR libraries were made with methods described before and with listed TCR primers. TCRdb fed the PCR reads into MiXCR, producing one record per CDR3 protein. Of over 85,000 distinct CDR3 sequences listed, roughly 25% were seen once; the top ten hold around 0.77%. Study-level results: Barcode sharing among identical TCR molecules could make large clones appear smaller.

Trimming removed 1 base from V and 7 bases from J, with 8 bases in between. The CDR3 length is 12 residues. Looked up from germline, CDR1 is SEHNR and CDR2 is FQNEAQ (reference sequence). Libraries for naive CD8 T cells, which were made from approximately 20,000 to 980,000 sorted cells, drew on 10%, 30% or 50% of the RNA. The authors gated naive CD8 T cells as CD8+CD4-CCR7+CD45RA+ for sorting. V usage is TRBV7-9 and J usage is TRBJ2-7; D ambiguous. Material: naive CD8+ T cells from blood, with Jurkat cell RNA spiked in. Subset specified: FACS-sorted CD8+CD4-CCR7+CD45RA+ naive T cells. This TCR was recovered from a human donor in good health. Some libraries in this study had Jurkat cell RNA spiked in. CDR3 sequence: CASSLDSWEQYF. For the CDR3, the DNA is TGTGCCAGCAGCTTAGACAGTTGGGAGCAGTACTTC. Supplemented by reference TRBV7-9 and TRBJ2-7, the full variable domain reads DTGVSQNPRHKITKRGQNVTFRCDPISEHNRLYWYRQTLGQGPEFLTYFQNEAQLEKSRLLSDRFSAERPKGSFSTLEIQRTEQGDSAMYLCASSLDSWEQYFGPGTRLTVT.